This TCR beta chain emerged from a study of T cells in Graves' hyperthyroidism and ophthalmopathy. Points on this clonotype: A much larger clone differs by one base, so this may be a read error.

Regions amplified from RNA transcripts were the TCR beta CDR3 regions. An initial round of RT-PCR targeting the TCR CDR3 relied on the HTBI primer set. TCRdb passed the multiplex PCR reads through MiXCR, listing each CDR3 protein once. The sample has hundreds of thousands of distinct CDR3 sequences; 45% are singletons. The germline V gene has CDR1 SGHRS and CDR2 YFSETQ. Trimming left V 7 bases short and J 3 bases short, with 13 bases between. This CDR3 contains 13 residues. This sequence originates from an adult man with Graves' disease, either hyperthyroidism or ophthalmopathy (not recorded which). Sequencing was carried out using peripheral blood or thyroid tissue (not recorded which). This rearrangement joins TRBV5-1 to TRBJ1-2, with a weak D call TRBD1 (5 bases). The CDR3 here is CASRSGADYGYTF. The CDR3 DNA reads TGCGCCAGCCGCAGCGGGGCAGACTATGGCTACACCTTC.